This T cell receptor beta chain was captured by sequencing in a study of cytomegalovirus exposure and HLA in healthy donors. Overall study findings and caveats: In a later analysis, donors in an Asian-associated ancestry cluster reportedly had fewer N-insertions in productive TCRs than the cohort mean.

Regarding this clone: As yet, its antigen is unknown.

The PCR ran on 60 Vbeta and 13 Jbeta primers. In the original processing: Later reanalysis found around 74 million unique TCR beta chains, around 9.9 million of them shared. Measured with immunoSEQ multiplex PCR; TCRdb has only the in-frame clones, and not every one. V, J and clone size are those of that table, while D and trimming were read from the DNA. In the table there are around 230,000 clones, nearly 80% of which are singletons. CDR3 size: 15 residues. Germline V gene data show CDR1 as MDHEN and CDR2 as SYDVKM. Trimming cost V 3 bases and J 5 bases, with 17 bases left between them. The chain couples TRBV28 to TRBJ2-7, with D possibly TRBD1 on 5 matching bases. This receptor was obtained from a male donor in good health and CMV-seronegative. The specimen sequenced was PBMCs. The CDR3 nucleotides read TGTGCCAGCAGTTTGCTTTTTCTGACAGCTAACGAGCAGTACTTC. This gives the protein CASSLLFLTANEQYF.